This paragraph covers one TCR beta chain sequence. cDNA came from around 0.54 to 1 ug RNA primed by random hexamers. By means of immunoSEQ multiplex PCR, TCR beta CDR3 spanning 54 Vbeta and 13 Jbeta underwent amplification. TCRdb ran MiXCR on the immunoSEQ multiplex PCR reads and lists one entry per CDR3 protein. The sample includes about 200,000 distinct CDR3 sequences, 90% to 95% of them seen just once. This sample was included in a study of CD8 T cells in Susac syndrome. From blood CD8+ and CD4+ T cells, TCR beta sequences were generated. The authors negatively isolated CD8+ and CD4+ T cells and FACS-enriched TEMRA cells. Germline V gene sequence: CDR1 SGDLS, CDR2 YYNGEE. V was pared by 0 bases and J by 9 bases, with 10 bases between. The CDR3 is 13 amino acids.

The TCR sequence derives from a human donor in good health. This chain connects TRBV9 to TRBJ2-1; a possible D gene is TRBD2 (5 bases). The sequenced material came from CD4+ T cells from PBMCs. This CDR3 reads CASSVVGEGEQFF. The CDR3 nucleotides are TGTGCCAGCAGCGTAGTCGGGGAAGGTGAGCAGTTCTTC. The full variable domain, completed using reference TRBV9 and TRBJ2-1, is DSGVTQTPKHLITATGQRVTLRCSPRSGDLSVYWYQQSLDQGLQFLIQYYNGEERAKGNILERFSAQQFPDLHSELNLSSLELGDSALYFCASSVVGEGEQFFGPGTRLTVL.